This TCR beta chain was sequenced during a study of OX40 agonist ivuxolimab in advanced cancers. TCRdb's table, derived via immunoSEQ multiplex PCR, lists solely in-frame clones and lacks some. The table lists tens of thousands of clones, 80% to 85% of them singletons. The germline V gene has CDR1 SGHTS and CDR2 YDEGEE. The V and J ends lost 6 bases and 0 bases, in that order; junction bases with no gene match: 3. The CDR3 runs to 14 residues. The receptor's source is an adult with an advanced solid tumor such as melanoma, head and neck, liver or kidney cancer. Sequencing used CD4+ or CD8+ T cells sorted from blood, obtained in a trial of the OX40 agonist ivuxolimab. This chain connects TRBV5-8 to TRBJ2-3; TRBD2 aligns across 8 bases. CDR3 protein: CASTGGVSTDTQYF. Here the CDR3 DNA reads TGTGCCAGCACGGGGGGGGTTAGCACAGATACGCAGTATTTT.